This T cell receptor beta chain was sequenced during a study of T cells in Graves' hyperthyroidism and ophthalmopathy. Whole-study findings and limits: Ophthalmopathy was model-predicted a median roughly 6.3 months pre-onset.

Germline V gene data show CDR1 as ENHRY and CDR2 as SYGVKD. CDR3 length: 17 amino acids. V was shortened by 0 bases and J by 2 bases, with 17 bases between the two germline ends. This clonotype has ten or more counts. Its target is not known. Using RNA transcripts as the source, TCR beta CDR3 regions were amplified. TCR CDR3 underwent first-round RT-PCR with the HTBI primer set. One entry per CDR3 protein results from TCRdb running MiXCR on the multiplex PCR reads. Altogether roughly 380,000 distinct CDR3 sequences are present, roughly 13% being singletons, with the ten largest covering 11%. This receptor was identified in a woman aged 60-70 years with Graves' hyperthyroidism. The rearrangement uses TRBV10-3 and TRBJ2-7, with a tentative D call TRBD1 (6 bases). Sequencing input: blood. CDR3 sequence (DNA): TGTGCCATCAGTGAGTCCCAGGGGAGACAAAGGGCCTACGAGCAGTACTTC. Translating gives CAISESQGRQRAYEQYF.